This TCR beta chain was captured by sequencing in a study of OX40 agonist ivuxolimab in advanced cancers. About the full investigation: Ivuxolimab, which targeted the costimulatory receptor OX40 (CD134), was an agonistic, fully human IgG2 monoclonal antibody. Three dose-escalation patients achieved partial responses, one with hepatocellular carcinoma and two with cutaneous melanoma. The point of sequencing TCRbeta in the periphery was to test whether ivuxolimab changed TCR sequence diversity and drove clonal T-cell expansion. In the dose-escalation cohort, 65% to 85% of patients were male, and the mean age was approximately 60 years with a range of roughly 20 to 80. Prior anti-PD-1, anti-PD-L1 or anti-CTLA-4 therapy was permitted, and less than 45% of dose-escalation patients had received checkpoint inhibitors. Intravenous ivuxolimab was administered to patients every 2 weeks at six dose levels: 0.01, 0.1, 0.3, 1.5, 3 and 10 mg/kg. Among the 52 dose-escalation patients, around 19 had hepatocellular carcinoma, approximately 15 melanoma, 9 renal cell carcinoma and 9 head and neck cancer. The paper covers the monotherapy dose-escalation part of the phase I ivuxolimab trial, which included N of about 50 patients.

General conclusions and limits of the study: In the 0.1-3.0 mg/kg groups, partial responders were among the patients with the lowest normalized peripheral clonal expansion, particularly in CD8+ T cells. At doses of 0.1 to 3.0 mg/kg, clonal expansion of both CD4+ and CD8+ T cells in blood was seen between baseline and week 6. Low levels of normalized T-cell clonal expansion were also shown by some nonresponding patients. Which antigens the clonally expanded peripheral T cells were specific for was not determined. On average, CD8+ T cells showed more expanded clones than CD4+ T cells after ivuxolimab.

V and J lose 0 bases and 2 bases, and a span of 10 bases separates them. The CDR3, from cysteine to phenylalanine, totals 15 residues. Just CDR3 DNA is preserved here, 45 bases in frame from base 1. As encoded in the germline V gene, CDR1 is LGHNA while CDR2 is YSLEER. For sequencing of the TCRbeta CDR3 region, genomic DNA was extracted from the sorted cells. The immunoSEQ Assay was used for sequencing of TCRbeta CDR3 regions. Held by TCRdb, this immuneACCESS table contains in-frame sequences only and omits some clones. Under half of the omission traces to an unresolved V gene where checked; the cause of the rest is unknown. The sample table contains tens of thousands of clones; only one count was recorded for around nine tenths of them. The ten largest clones add up to about 0.52% of the sample. Worth noting for this clone: The antigen it binds to is not known. Base qualities are not provided; no much larger clone lies one nucleotide away.

The trial excluded patients who had a history of autoimmune disease or were on systemic immunosuppression. Peripheral blood for TCR sequencing was drawn from every dose cohort at baseline, at cycle 4 day 1 and at cycle 7 day 1. The samples were drawn from a first-in-human, open-label, multicenter phase I dose-escalation trial of ivuxolimab. Adults with locally advanced or metastatic melanoma, renal cell, hepatocellular, or head and neck squamous cell carcinoma were enrolled in the trial. CD4+ and CD8+ T cells were sorted separately from peripheral blood before TCR sequencing. Sequences were derived from CD4+ or CD8+ T cells sorted from blood, sampled in a trial of the OX40 agonist ivuxolimab. The V gene is TRBV4-3 and the J gene is TRBJ1-2; the D gene cannot be named for sure. This clonotype was sampled from an adult with an advanced solid tumor such as melanoma, head and neck, liver or kidney cancer. The CDR3 loop reads CASSQEFRENYGYTF. The DNA is TGCGCCAGCAGCCAAGAGTTCCGAGAGAACTATGGCTACACCTTC.